Presented here are 26 T cell receptor beta chains from one specimen sequenced in a study of blood T cells in healthy people across ages. Primed by a sample-barcoded 5' primer and a J-beta primer mix, a second PCR proceeded for roughly 6 to 12 cycles. TCRdb ran MiXCR on the 5' RACE reads and lists one entry per CDR3 protein. The sample shows fewer than 900,000 distinct CDR3 sequences, approximately 39% of them seen only once. Sequencing was performed on blood. Every receptor here comes from a woman aged 55-70 years in good health.

This clonotype was observed a handful of times. The J gene is TRBJ2-3, the V gene TRBV20-1, with 10 nucleotides matching TRBD1. CDR3 size: 13 residues. Germline CDR1 reads DFQATT; CDR2 reads SNEGSKA (reference sequence). The V and J ends lost 4 bases and 8 bases, in that order; junction bases with no gene match: 6. CDR3 loop: CSAMDRGIGTQYF. The CDR3 bases are TGCAGTGCTATGGACAGGGGGATAGGTACGCAGTATTTT.

This clonotype appeared many times. This chain links TRBV12-3 or TRBV12-4 with TRBJ2-7; possibly TRBD2 for D (5 bases). The V end lost 7 bases, the J end lost 2 bases, and 15 bases lay between the germline ends. The CDR3 sequence is 14 residues long. The DNA for the CDR3 is TGTGCCAGCACCGGAAGCGGCCTGACCTACGAGCAGTACTTC. It is translated as CASTGSGLTYEQYF.

The chain couples TRBV4-2 to TRBJ2-1; 12 positions match TRBD1. V lost 3 bases, J lost 10 bases, and 19 bases stayed unmatched. CDR3 length: 19 residues. Germline CDR1 is LGHNA and CDR2 is YNFKEQ. CDR3: CASSQTSGTGGARPYEQFF. CDR3 DNA: TGTGCCAGCAGCCAGACGTCCGGGACAGGGGGCGCGAGGCCCTACGAGCAGTTCTTC.

J is TRBJ2-7 and V is TRBV7-9, with TRBD2 identical over 11 bases. Germline CDR1 and CDR2: SEHNR and FQNEAQ (reference sequence). The CDR3 covers 16 residues. J lost 5 bases, V lost 5 bases, and 11 bases had no gene match. CDR3 DNA: TGTGCCAGCAGCGGAGTGGGACTAGCGGCCAGCCACGAGCAGTACTTC. This gives the protein CASSGVGLAASHEQYF.

This sequence joins TRBV28 and TRBJ2-3, with 12 bases fitting TRBD2. This CDR3 is built from 16 residues. CDR1 and CDR2 from the germline V gene are MDHEN and SYDVKM. The V and J ends lost 5 bases and 9 bases, in that order; junction bases with no gene match: 12. CDR3 loop: CASSQASGLAGKTQYF. For the CDR3, the DNA is TGTGCCAGCAGTCAAGCCTCCGGACTAGCGGGAAAGACGCAGTATTTT.

To note about this clonotype: One junction end does not reproduce the germline sequence, and a read error may be involved. The rearrangement links TRBV25-1 to TRBJ2-7; D is unresolved. Germline V gene data show CDR1 as MGHDK and CDR2 as SYGVNS. CDR3 length: 12 residues. The CDR3 DNA is TGTGCCAGCAGGGAATCCCTTTACGAGCAGTACTTC. The encoded protein is CASRESLYEQYF.

This clonotype was seen a handful of times. A read error may explain this, as a much larger clone is one base away. This chain uses TRBV14 with TRBJ2-7; the D is unclear. Trimming pared 3 bases from V and 3 bases from J, leaving 3 bases between. The CDR3 has 11 residues. Looked up from germline, CDR1 is SGHDN and CDR2 is FVKESK. This CDR3 reads CASSHHYEQYF. For the CDR3, the DNA is TGTGCCAGCAGCCACCACTACGAGCAGTACTTC.

CDR3 amino acids: CSVHGGAVHNGYTF. The CDR3 DNA follows: TGCAGCGTTCATGGGGGGGCAGTACATAATGGCTACACCTTC. This sequence joins TRBV29-1 and TRBJ1-2, with D possibly TRBD1 on 6 matching bases. The CDR3 length is 14 residues. The germline V and J ends were trimmed by 5 bases and 6 bases, with 19 bases remaining between them. The V gene's germline CDR1 is SQVTM and CDR2 ANQGSEA.

The chain combines TRBV4-3 with TRBJ1-5; D remains unclear. The V end was cut by 1 base, the J end by 6 bases, with 7 bases between. The germline gives CDR1 LGHNA, CDR2 YSLEER. The CDR3 is 13 residues long. The DNA for the CDR3 is TGCGCCAGCAGCCAAGCAGTGGGTCAGCCCCAGCATTTT. It encodes CASSQAVGQPQHF.

This clonotype turned up a few times. J is TRBJ1-2 and V is TRBV9, with D possibly being TRBD1 (6 bases). With 0 bases removed from V and 8 bases from J, the gap between germline ends came to 20 bases. The CDR3 is made up of 16 amino acids. From germline, CDR1 is SGDLS and CDR2 YYNGEE. CDR3 sequence reads: CASSVGGATGAMGYTF. The CDR3 nucleotides are TGTGCCAGCAGCGTAGGTGGTGCCACGGGGGCAATGGGCTACACCTTC. Complete variable domain (other parts from reference TRBV9 and TRBJ1-2): DSGVTQTPKHLITATGQRVTLRCSPRSGDLSVYWYQQSLDQGLQFLIQYYNGEERAKGNILERFSAQQFPDLHSELNLSSLELGDSALYFCASSVGGATGAMGYTFGSGTRLTVV.

This clonotype has a handful of counts. The genes are TRBV27 and TRBJ1-2; D not certain. V gave up 5 bases and J gave up 2 bases, with 9 bases separating them. The CDR3 is 13 amino acids. Per the germline V gene, CDR1 is MNHEY and CDR2 is SMNVEV (reference sequence). The CDR3 is CASSMLANYGYTF. The CDR3 coding sequence is TGTGCCAGCAGTATGCTTGCGAACTATGGCTACACCTTC.

This clonotype was counted many times. The CDR3 spells CSARDGSYNEQFF. The CDR3 DNA reads as TGCAGTGCTAGAGATGGAAGTTACAATGAGCAGTTCTTC. The chain uses TRBV20-1 and TRBJ2-1; D gene unclear. Germline loops: CDR1 DFQATT, CDR2 SNEGSKA (reference sequence). The CDR3 is made up of 13 amino acids. The germline V and J ends were trimmed by 0 bases and 4 bases, with 7 bases remaining between them.

This clonotype was recorded at least ten times. This chain joins TRBV12-3 or TRBV12-4 and TRBJ2-7; unclear D gene. The V end lost 3 bases, the J end lost 0 bases, and 6 bases lay between the germline ends. The CDR3 has 13 residues. CDR3 nucleotides: TGTGCCAGCAGTTTCAGCAGCTCCTACGAGCAGTACTTC. The encoded protein is CASSFSSSYEQYF.

The chain carries TRBV5-1 and TRBJ2-7; possible D gene TRBD1, 7 bases. Trimming removed 4 bases from V and 5 bases from J, with 13 bases in between. There are 13 residues in the CDR3. Germline V lookup: CDR1 SGHRS, CDR2 YFSETQ. CDR3 sequence: CASSVFRGDEQYF. The CDR3 DNA is TGCGCCAGCAGCGTGTTCAGGGGGGACGAGCAGTACTTC.

In its sample, this clonotype was seen a few times. This rearrangement joins TRBV18 to TRBJ2-5; D perhaps matches TRBD2 (6 bases). Trimming left V 1 base short and J 1 base short, with 7 bases between. Germline V lookup: CDR1 KGHSH, CDR2 LQKENI. CDR3 length equals 14 residues. This CDR3 is CASSPQTSQETQYF. CDR3 DNA: TGTGCCAGCTCACCACAGACTAGCCAAGAGACCCAGTACTTC.

In the case of this clonotype: This clone may be a read error of a much larger clone one base away. This chain connects TRBV5-6 to TRBJ2-7; D may match TRBD1 or TRBD2 (6 bases each). Germline CDR1 and CDR2: SGHDT and YYEEEE. This CDR3 comprises 14 residues. The CDR3 DNA reads TGTGCCAGCAGTATCGGGGGCGACTCCTACGGGCAGTACTTC. It codes for CASSIGGDSYGQYF.

This chain uses TRBV5-6 with TRBJ2-1; D gene uncertain. This CDR3 has 13 amino acids. Trimming stripped 5 bases from V and 3 bases from J, with 9 bases between. CDR1 is SGHDT and CDR2 is YYEEEE in the germline V gene. The CDR3 nucleotides are TGTGCCAGCAGACGTGTAAACTACAATGAGCAGTTCTTC. This encodes CASRRVNYNEQFF. Full variable domain (rest looked up from reference TRBV5-6 and TRBJ2-1): DAGVTQSPTHLIKTRGQQVTLRCSPKSGHDTVSWYQQALGQGPQFIFQYYEEEERQRGNFPDRFSGHQFPNYSSELNVNALLLGDSALYLCASRRVNYNEQFFGPGTRLTVL.

In the case of this clonotype: This may stem from a read error, because a much larger clone lies one nucleotide away. The chain is built from TRBV10-3 and TRBJ1-2; D is unclear. CDR3 length equals 13 residues. Germline CDR1 and CDR2: ENHRY and SYGVKD. CDR3 amino acids: CTISGVSNYGYTF. In nucleotides, the CDR3 is TGTACCATCAGTGGGGTCAGCAACTATGGCTACACCTTC.

This clonotype was counted once. The V call is TRBV7-9, the J call TRBJ2-7; 9 bases fit TRBD1. In germline, CDR1 is SEHNR, CDR2 FQNEAQ (reference sequence). The CDR3 loop spans 16 amino acids. V lost 9 bases to trimming and J lost 2 bases; unmatched junction nucleotides: 14. Here the CDR3 reads CARTPTPGQGPYEQYF. The CDR3 coding sequence is TGTGCCAGAACCCCTACCCCGGGACAGGGACCCTACGAGCAGTACTTC.

The chain recombines TRBV7-2 with TRBJ1-6; D remains ambiguous. CDR3 length: 16 residues. CDR1 and CDR2 from the germline V gene are SGHTA and FQGNSA. V was pared by 5 bases and J by 7 bases, with 18 bases between. CDR3 sequence (DNA): TGTGCCAGCAGCCGAACGTGGGGAAGACGGAATTCACCCCTCCACTTT. This translates into CASSRTWGRRNSPLHF.

The chain uses TRBV5-1 and TRBJ2-1; 7 positions match TRBD1. V was pared by 2 bases and J by 0 bases, with 5 bases of the junction left unmatched. This CDR3 region has 16 residues. Germline values: CDR1 SGHRS, CDR2 YFSETQ. CDR3 protein: CASSFSGQSSYNEQFF. In nucleotides, the CDR3 is TGCGCCAGCAGCTTCTCGGGACAGAGCTCCTACAATGAGCAGTTCTTC.

At least ten counts were recorded for this clonotype. The chain links TRBV3-1 to TRBJ2-5; TRBD2 might be the D (5 bases). Trimming took 3 bases from V and 11 from J, leaving 22 bases between them. This CDR3 has 15 residues. Germline V gene lookup returns CDR1 LGHDT and CDR2 YNNKEL (reference sequence). The CDR3 nucleotides read TGTGCCAGCAGCCAGGCCTTGTCGGGGTACAATGAGCAGTACTTC. Protein sequence: CASSQALSGYNEQYF.

The chain uses TRBV7-3 and TRBJ2-3, with TRBD1 matching over 9 bases. V shed 5 bases and J 7 bases; nucleotides not matched to a gene: 7. This CDR3 has 14 amino acids. Looked up from germline, CDR1 is SGHTA and CDR2 is FQGTGA. The CDR3 region is CASSPGTGRNTQYF. CDR3 bases: TGTGCCAGCAGCCCAGGGACAGGGCGAAATACGCAGTATTTT. Based on the CDR3 plus reference TRBV7-3 and TRBJ2-3, the full variable domain is GAGVSQTPSNKVTEKGKYVELRCDPISGHTALYWYRQSLGQGPEFLIYFQGTGAADDSGLPNDRFFAVRPEGSVSTLKIQRTERGDSAVYLCASSPGTGRNTQYFGPGTRLTVL.

The sample holds many counts of this clonotype. The rearrangement links TRBV20-1 to TRBJ2-1; no clear D gene. Deletions cut 4 bases from V and 3 bases from J, with 10 bases between. The V gene's germline CDR1 is DFQATT and CDR2 SNEGSKA (reference sequence). The CDR3 has 13 residues. CDR3 nucleotide sequence: TGCAGTGCTACTACTTTTCGCTACAATGAGCAGTTCTTC. Translation gives CSATTFRYNEQFF.

A few counts support this clonotype. CDR3 sequence (DNA): TGTGCCAGCAGTTACGGTCTAGCGGGAGGGTTGGATACGCAGTATTTT. Encoded protein: CASSYGLAGGLDTQYF. The chain employs TRBV6-5 and TRBJ2-3, with TRBD2 matching over 12 bases. Germline V gene sequence: CDR1 MNHEY, CDR2 SVGAGI. V shed 2 bases, J shed 6 bases, and the junction held 6 bases outside the gene matches. This CDR3 has 16 amino acids.

This chain joins TRBV5-1 and TRBJ2-1; 9 bases agree with TRBD1. With 6 bases clipped from V and 8 bases from J, the junction kept 9 bases outside the gene matches. Per germline, CDR1 SGHRS and CDR2 YFSETQ. The CDR3 contains 14 residues. The CDR3 DNA reads TGCGCCAGCAAAGCGGGACAGGGTTGGGATGAGCAGTTCTTC. Protein: CASKAGQGWDEQFF.